What follows are 18 T cell receptor beta chains derived from one specimen sequenced in a study of neoadjuvant nivolumab and ipilimumab in lung cancer. Sequencing used immunoSEQ multiplex PCR; TCRdb keeps in-frame clones, though not all of them. The sample holds over 45,000 clones, around 89% seen once. The sample in question was blood, obtained before neoadjuvant nivolumab, alone or with ipilimumab. These receptors came from an adult with non-small cell lung cancer. Some clones in this sample may be carry-over from other donors' samples.

This chain joins TRBV5-4 and TRBJ2-7, with 12 bases identical to TRBD2. The V gene's germline CDR1 is SGHNT and CDR2 YYREEE (reference sequence). V shed 0 bases, J shed 6 bases, and the junction held 4 bases outside the gene matches. The CDR3 has 15 amino acids. This CDR3 is CASSLGLAGEGEQYF. In DNA form, the CDR3 reads TGTGCCAGCAGCTTGGGACTAGCGGGAGAAGGCGAGCAGTACTTC.

The chain employs TRBV11-2 and TRBJ2-1; 9 bases are shared with TRBD2. Germline lookup yields CDR1 SGHAT and CDR2 FQNNGV. Trimming at V came to 5 bases and at J to 0 bases, leaving 2 bases not matched to a gene. The CDR3 sequence is 15 residues long. CDR3 bases: TGTGCCAGCAGCCTAGCGGGGAGCTCCTACAATGAGCAGTTCTTC. Its translation: CASSLAGSSYNEQFF.

The chain is built from TRBV23-1 and TRBJ2-1; 9 nucleotides agree with TRBD2. TRBV23-1 is known as an ORF, though its function is uncertain. The CDR3 length is 15 residues. V was pared by 5 bases and J by 2 bases, with 4 bases of the junction left unmatched. The CDR3 is CASSRRLAAYNEQFF. The CDR3 DNA reads as TGCGCCAGCAGTAGGAGACTAGCGGCCTACAATGAGCAGTTCTTC.

The V call is TRBV19, the J call TRBJ2-1; 7 bases map to TRBD2. CDR1 LNHDA and CDR2 SQIVND come from the germline V gene (reference sequence). V was pared by 4 bases and J by 3 bases, with 6 bases of the junction left unmatched. CDR3 length: 15 residues. CDR3 in DNA: TGTGCCAGTAGTACTCGGGTAGCGGGCTACAATGAGCAGTTCTTC. It is translated as CASSTRVAGYNEQFF.

This chain joins TRBV27 and TRBJ2-7; D gene unclear. V lost 8 bases to trimming and J lost 2 bases, with 10 bases between them. Germline V gene sequence: CDR1 MNHEY, CDR2 SMNVEV (reference sequence). This CDR3 is 12 amino acids long. The chain's CDR3 is CASQGSPYEQYF. The CDR3, as DNA: TGTGCCAGCCAAGGATCCCCCTACGAGCAGTACTTC.

This sequence joins TRBV2 and TRBJ2-1; no firm D call. Germline CDR1 is SNHLY and CDR2 is FYNNEI. V shed 6 bases and J shed 7 bases, with 7 bases lying between them. The CDR3 contains 11 residues. The CDR3 here is CASRVQNEQFF. The CDR3 coding sequence is TGTGCCAGCAGGGTACAAAATGAGCAGTTCTTC.

This chain joins TRBV18 and TRBJ2-5; no reliable D call. V shed 4 bases and J shed 2 bases, with 8 bases lying between them. Germline lookup yields CDR1 KGHSH and CDR2 LQKENI. The CDR3 runs to 13 residues. CDR3 bases: TGTGCCAGCTCACTGGCACGACAAGAGACCCAGTACTTC. Amino acid sequence: CASSLARQETQYF.

The CDR3 spells CASSEVPGATGELFF. CDR3 sequence (DNA): TGTGCCAGCAGTGAGGTCCCAGGGGCGACCGGGGAGCTGTTTTTT. The rearrangement links TRBV2 to TRBJ2-2, with D perhaps TRBD1 (6 bases). The germline CDR1 and CDR2 sequences are SNHLY and FYNNEI. This CDR3 has 15 amino acids. V dropped 3 bases and J dropped 5 bases, with 13 bases sitting between them.

This rearrangement joins TRBV30 to TRBJ2-1; 7 bases map to TRBD2. Germline V gives CDR1 GTSNPN, CDR2 SVGIG (reference sequence). The CDR3 length is 13 residues. V lost 0 bases, J lost 9 bases, and 5 bases stayed unmatched. This CDR3 is CAWSVGGSSEQFF. The DNA for the CDR3 is TGTGCCTGGAGTGTCGGCGGGAGTAGTGAGCAGTTCTTC.

V gene TRBV13 combines with J gene TRBJ1-5; no clear D gene. Germline CDR1 reads PRHDT; CDR2 reads FYEKMQ (reference sequence). V shed 3 bases and J shed 4 bases, with 4 bases lying between them. This CDR3 is 12 amino acids long. The chain's CDR3 is CASSFENQPQHF. In nucleotides, the CDR3 is TGTGCCAGCAGCTTTGAAAATCAGCCCCAGCATTTT.

V usage is TRBV9 and J usage is TRBJ2-4; TRBD1 or TRBD2 may be the D gene (6 bases each). This CDR3 comprises 15 residues. V lost 0 bases, J lost 8 bases, and 15 bases lay in between. Germline CDR1 reads SGDLS; CDR2 reads YYNGEE. Here the CDR3 reads CASSVGPGAPDIQYF. In nucleotides, the CDR3 is TGTGCCAGCAGCGTAGGCCCGGGGGCGCCTGACATTCAGTACTTC.

The J gene is TRBJ2-5, the V gene TRBV9, with 12 bases aligning to TRBD2. CDR3 size: 15 residues. Germline values: CDR1 SGDLS, CDR2 YYNGEE. V dropped 3 bases and J dropped 5; count of bases not matched to a gene: 5. The CDR3 DNA reads TGTGCCAGCAGCGCCCCCGGGACTAGCGGGGAGACCCAGTACTTC. Its translation is CASSAPGTSGETQYF. Full variable domain (missing parts from reference TRBV9 and TRBJ2-5): DSGVTQTPKHLITATGQRVTLRCSPRSGDLSVYWYQQSLDQGLQFLIQYYNGEERAKGNILERFSAQQFPDLHSELNLSSLELGDSALYFCASSAPGTSGETQYFGPGTRLLVL.

In its sample, this clone ranks as medium-sized. The rearrangement joins TRBV30 to TRBJ2-7; TRBD2 might be the D (5 bases). The CDR3 loop spans 11 amino acids. Germline V gene data show CDR1 as GTSNPN and CDR2 as SVGIG (reference sequence). V was cut by 5 bases and J by 3 bases, with 8 bases left in between. This CDR3 reads CAWGRGYEQYF. CDR3 coding DNA: TGTGCCTGGGGACGGGGCTACGAGCAGTACTTC.

The chain couples TRBV29-1 to TRBJ2-2; 11 bases match TRBD2. This CDR3 has 17 residues. The J segment lost 4 bases and the V segment lost 5 bases, leaving 12 bases of the junction unmatched. CDR1 and CDR2 from the germline V gene are SQVTM and ANQGSEA. The CDR3 DNA reads as TGCAGCGTTCCAAACCTTGGGCTAGCGGGGGGCACCGGGGAGCTGTTTTTT. This gives the protein CSVPNLGLAGGTGELFF.

The rearrangement uses TRBV9 and TRBJ2-5, with D possibly TRBD1 on 5 matching bases. Trimming pared 0 bases from V and 3 bases from J, leaving 6 bases between. This CDR3 has 13 residues. Germline CDR1 reads SGDLS; CDR2 reads YYNGEE. CDR3: CASSVGQKETQYF. DNA of the CDR3: TGTGCCAGCAGCGTAGGACAGAAAGAGACCCAGTACTTC.

The CDR3 DNA follows: TGTGCCTGGAGGGGGACGGGAGGAACTAATGAAAAACTGTTTTTT. Protein product: CAWRGTGGTNEKLFF. The chain combines TRBV30 with TRBJ1-4; tentative D call: TRBD1 (5 bases). The CDR3 runs to 15 residues. Germline V CDR1 and CDR2: GTSNPN, SVGIG (reference sequence). Trimming removed 3 bases at V and 1 base at J, with 12 bases between.

This chain links TRBV7-9 with TRBJ2-1; 10 positions agree with TRBD2. The CDR3 runs 15 residues. With V trimmed by 5 bases and J by 0 bases, 1 base remained unmatched. Germline V lookup: CDR1 SEHNR, CDR2 FQNEAQ (reference sequence). DNA for the CDR3: TGTGCCAGCAGCCCTAGCGGGAGCTCCTACAATGAGCAGTTCTTC. Translation: CASSPSGSSYNEQFF.

The chain links TRBV6-6 to TRBJ2-1, with 9 bases lining up with TRBD1. This CDR3 comprises 15 residues. Germline values: CDR1 MNHNY, CDR2 SVGAGI (reference sequence). V dropped 8 bases and J dropped 7; count of bases not matched to a gene: 12. In DNA form, the CDR3 reads TGTGCCAGCTCTATTAGGGACAGGGTCCTTAATGAGCAGTTCTTC. Protein sequence: CASSIRDRVLNEQFF.